The 3 T cell receptor beta chains below come from one sample, sequenced in a study of cytotoxic CD8 clonotypes in ibrutinib-treated CLL. The method was immunoSEQ multiplex PCR; TCRdb's version includes in-frame clones alone and lacks a portion of them. The table includes over 120,000 clones, roughly 83% detected once. The sample here was PBMCs, taken after 12 months of ibrutinib treatment. The receptors shown here come from a human donor with chronic lymphocytic leukemia.

The chain couples TRBV7-8 to TRBJ1-1; possibly TRBD1 for D (6 bases). This CDR3 region has 15 residues. Germline V gene data show CDR1 as SGHVS and CDR2 as FQNEAQ. V was shortened by 5 bases and J by 4 bases, with 17 bases between the two germline ends. Here the CDR3 DNA reads TGTGCCAGCAGCCGGAGGGTAGGGGGTGGCACTGAAGCTTTCTTT. Its translation is CASSRRVGGGTEAFF. The full variable domain, with the rest looked up from reference TRBV7-8 and TRBJ1-1, is GAGVSQSPRYKVAKRGQDVALRCDPISGHVSLFWYQQALGQGPEFLTYFQNEAQLDKSGLPSDRFFAERPEGSVSTLKIQRTQQEDSAVYLCASSRRVGGGTEAFFGQGTRLTVV.

For this clone: One end of the junction is discordant with germline, which a read error may explain. The CDR3 DNA sequence: TGTGCCAGCAGCAAGGGACTAGCGGGAGGATTGGGCACATATACGCAGTATTTT. This codes for CASSKGLAGGLGTYTQYF. V and J are TRBV11-3 and TRBJ2-3; 15 bases are shared with TRBD2. Germline V lookup: CDR1 SGHNT, CDR2 YENEEA. This CDR3 has 18 amino acids.

In DNA form, the CDR3 reads TGTGCCAGCAGCTTAGTGGGTCCCGCGAGCTCCTACGAGCAGTACTTC. Translation gives CASSLVGPASSYEQYF. The chain combines TRBV7-2 with TRBJ2-7; D is uncertain. The ends were cut back, 1 base at V and 0 bases at J, with 13 bases in the middle. Germline V CDR1 and CDR2: SGHTA, FQGNSA. The CDR3 covers 16 residues.